This TCR beta chain originates from a study of breast tumors, draining lymph nodes, adjacent tissues. Study-level results: Compared with basal-like, luminal-like tumors shared significantly more repertoire with nontumor tissue. The lymph node origin of tumor T cells was framed as consistent with a hypothesis, not demonstrated.

TCRdb reprocessed the multiplex PCR reads via MiXCR and lists one record per CDR3 protein. The sample yields about 12,000 distinct CDR3 sequences, about 34% seen once. Looked up from germline, CDR1 is DFQATT and CDR2 is SNEGSKA (reference sequence). The J segment lost 5 bases and the V segment lost 4 bases, leaving 6 bases of the junction unmatched. The CDR3 contains 14 residues. A remark on this clonotype: The target antigen is unknown.

The source material was breast tumor tissue. The TCR comes from a female donor with breast cancer. Some clones in this sample may be carry-over from other donors' samples. The chain has TRBV20-1 and TRBJ2-7; 12 bases map to TRBD1. CDR3 coding DNA: TGCAGTGCTAAGACGGGACAGGGGGCCCACGAGCAGTACTTC. This gives the protein CSAKTGQGAHEQYF.